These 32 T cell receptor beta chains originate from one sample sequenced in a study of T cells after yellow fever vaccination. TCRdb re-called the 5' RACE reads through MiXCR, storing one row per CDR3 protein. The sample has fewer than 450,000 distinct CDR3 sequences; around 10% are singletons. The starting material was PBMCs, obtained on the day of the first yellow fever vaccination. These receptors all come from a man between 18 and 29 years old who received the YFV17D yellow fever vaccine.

The CDR3: CASSLAEGGGPEAFF. In DNA form, the CDR3 reads TGTGCCAGCAGCTTGGCCGAAGGCGGCGGCCCTGAAGCTTTCTTT. The chain couples TRBV5-5 to TRBJ1-1; D call uncertain. The germline V and J ends were trimmed by 0 bases and 6 bases, with 15 bases remaining between them. The CDR3 has 15 residues. Germline CDR1 SGHKS, CDR2 YYEKEE (reference sequence).

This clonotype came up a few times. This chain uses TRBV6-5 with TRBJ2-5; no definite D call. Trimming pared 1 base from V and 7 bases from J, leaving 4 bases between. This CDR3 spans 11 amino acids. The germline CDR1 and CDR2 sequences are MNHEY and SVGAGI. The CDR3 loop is CASSYWGTQYF. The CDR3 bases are TGTGCCAGCAGTTACTGGGGGACCCAGTACTTC.

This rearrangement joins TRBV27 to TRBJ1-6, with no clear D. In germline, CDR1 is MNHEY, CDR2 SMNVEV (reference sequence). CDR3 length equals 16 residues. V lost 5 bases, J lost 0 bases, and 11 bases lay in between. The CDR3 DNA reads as TGTGCCAGCAGTACCAGGACGAGCTCCTATAATTCACCCCTCCACTTT. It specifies CASSTRTSSYNSPLHF.

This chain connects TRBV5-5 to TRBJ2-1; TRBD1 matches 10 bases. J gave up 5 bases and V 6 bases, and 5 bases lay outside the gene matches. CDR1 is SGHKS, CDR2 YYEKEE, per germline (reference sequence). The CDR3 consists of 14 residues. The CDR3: CASTRTGGNNEQFF. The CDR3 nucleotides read TGTGCCAGCACCAGGACAGGGGGGAACAATGAGCAGTTCTTC.

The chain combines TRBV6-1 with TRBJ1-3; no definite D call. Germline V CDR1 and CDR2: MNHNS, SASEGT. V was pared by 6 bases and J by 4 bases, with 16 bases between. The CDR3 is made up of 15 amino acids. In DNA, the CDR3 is TGTGCCAGCAGCCTCGCTGTTACGTCCGGAAACACCATATATTTT. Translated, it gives CASSLAVTSGNTIYF.

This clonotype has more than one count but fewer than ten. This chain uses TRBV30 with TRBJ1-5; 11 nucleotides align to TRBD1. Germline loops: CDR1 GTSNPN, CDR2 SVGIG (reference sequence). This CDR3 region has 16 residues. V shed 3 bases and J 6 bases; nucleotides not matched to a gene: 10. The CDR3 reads CAWSASRTGGGQPQHF. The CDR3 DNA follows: TGTGCCTGGAGCGCCTCCCGGACAGGGGGCGGTCAGCCCCAGCATTTT.

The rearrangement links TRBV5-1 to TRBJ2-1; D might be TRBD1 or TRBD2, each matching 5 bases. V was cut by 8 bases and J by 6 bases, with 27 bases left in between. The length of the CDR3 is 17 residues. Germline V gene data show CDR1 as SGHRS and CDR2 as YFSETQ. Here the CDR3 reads CASKLSPGPIPLNEQFF. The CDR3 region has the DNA TGCGCCAGTAAGCTATCGCCGGGACCTATCCCCCTCAATGAGCAGTTCTTC.

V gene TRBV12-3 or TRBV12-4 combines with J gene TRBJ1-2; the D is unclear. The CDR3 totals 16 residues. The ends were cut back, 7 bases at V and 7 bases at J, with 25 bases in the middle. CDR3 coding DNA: TGTGCCAGCACCCAAGCCCCGGCACAAACGTATGCTGGCTACACCTTC. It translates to CASTQAPAQTYAGYTF.

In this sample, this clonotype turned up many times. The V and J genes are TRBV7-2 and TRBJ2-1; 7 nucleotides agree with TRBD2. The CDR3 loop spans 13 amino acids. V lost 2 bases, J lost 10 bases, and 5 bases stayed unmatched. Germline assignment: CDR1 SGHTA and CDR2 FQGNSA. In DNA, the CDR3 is TGTGCCAGCAGCTTATTTCAGCGGGGCGAGCAGTTCTTC. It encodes CASSLFQRGEQFF.

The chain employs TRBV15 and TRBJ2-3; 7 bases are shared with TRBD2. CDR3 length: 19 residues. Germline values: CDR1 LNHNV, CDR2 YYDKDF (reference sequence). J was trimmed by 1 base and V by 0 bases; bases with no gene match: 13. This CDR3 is CATSREFGLQAGRTDTQYF. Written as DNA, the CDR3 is TGTGCCACCAGCAGAGAGTTCGGGTTACAAGCGGGACGCACAGATACGCAGTATTTT. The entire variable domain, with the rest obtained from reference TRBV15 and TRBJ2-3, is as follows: DAMVIQNPRYQVTQFGKPVTLSCSQTLNHNVMYWYQQKSSQAPKLLFHYYDKDFNNEADTPDNFQSRRPNTSFCFLDIRSPGLGDTAMYLCATSREFGLQAGRTDTQYFGPGTRLTVL.

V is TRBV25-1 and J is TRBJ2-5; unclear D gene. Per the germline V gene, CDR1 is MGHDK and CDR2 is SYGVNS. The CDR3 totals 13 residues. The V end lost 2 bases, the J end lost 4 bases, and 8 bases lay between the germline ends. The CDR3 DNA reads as TGTGCCAGCAGTGAAGACCCACTAGAGACCCAGTACTTC. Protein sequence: CASSEDPLETQYF.

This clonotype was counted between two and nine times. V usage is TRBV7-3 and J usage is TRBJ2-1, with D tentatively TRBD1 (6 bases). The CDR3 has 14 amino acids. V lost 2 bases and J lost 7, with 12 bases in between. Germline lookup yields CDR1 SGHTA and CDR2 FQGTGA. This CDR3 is CASSLYSRGNEQFF. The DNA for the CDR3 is TGTGCCAGCAGCTTATATTCCAGGGGAAATGAGCAGTTCTTC.

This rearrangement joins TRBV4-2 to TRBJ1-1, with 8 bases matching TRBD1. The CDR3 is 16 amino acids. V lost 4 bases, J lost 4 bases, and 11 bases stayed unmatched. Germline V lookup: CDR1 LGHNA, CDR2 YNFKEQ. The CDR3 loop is CASSPTGAGGVTEAFF. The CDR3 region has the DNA TGTGCCAGCAGCCCTACAGGGGCAGGGGGCGTCACTGAAGCTTTCTTT.

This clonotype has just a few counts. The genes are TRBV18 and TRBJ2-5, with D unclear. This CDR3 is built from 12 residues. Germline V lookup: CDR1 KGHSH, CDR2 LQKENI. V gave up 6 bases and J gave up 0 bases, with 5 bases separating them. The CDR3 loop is CASSTDQETQYF. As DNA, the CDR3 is TGTGCCAGCTCCACAGACCAAGAGACCCAGTACTTC. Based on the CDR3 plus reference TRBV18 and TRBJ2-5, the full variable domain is NAGVMQNPRHLVRRRGQEARLRCSPMKGHSHVYWYRQLPEEGLKFMVYLQKENIIDESGMPKERFSAEFPKEGPSILRIQQVVRGDSAAYFCASSTDQETQYFGPGTRLLVL.

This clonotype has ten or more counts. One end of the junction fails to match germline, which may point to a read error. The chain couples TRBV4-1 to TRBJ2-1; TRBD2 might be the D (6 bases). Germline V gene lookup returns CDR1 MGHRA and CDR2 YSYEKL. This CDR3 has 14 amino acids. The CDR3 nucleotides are TGCGCCAGCAGCCAAAGGGACTCCCACAATGAGCAGTTCTTC. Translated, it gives CASSQRDSHNEQFF.

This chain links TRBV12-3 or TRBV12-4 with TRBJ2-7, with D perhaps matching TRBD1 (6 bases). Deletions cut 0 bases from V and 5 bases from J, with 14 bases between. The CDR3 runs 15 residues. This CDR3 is CASSLALTGIHEQYF. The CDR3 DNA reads TGTGCCAGCAGTTTAGCGCTAACAGGGATCCACGAGCAGTACTTC.

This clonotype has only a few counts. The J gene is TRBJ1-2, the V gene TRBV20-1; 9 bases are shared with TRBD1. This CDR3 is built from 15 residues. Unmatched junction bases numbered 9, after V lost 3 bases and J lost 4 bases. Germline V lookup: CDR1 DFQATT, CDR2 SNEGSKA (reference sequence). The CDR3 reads CSASGAGQGGYGYTF. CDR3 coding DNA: TGCAGTGCTAGCGGTGCGGGACAGGGAGGCTATGGCTACACCTTC.

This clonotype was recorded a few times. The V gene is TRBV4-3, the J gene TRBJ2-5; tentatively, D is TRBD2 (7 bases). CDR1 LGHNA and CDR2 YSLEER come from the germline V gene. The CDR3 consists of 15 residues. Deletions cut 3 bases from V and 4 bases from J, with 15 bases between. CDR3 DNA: TGCGCCAGCAGCCATCCAAGGGGGGGGGGAGAGACCCAGTACTTC. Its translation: CASSHPRGGGETQYF.

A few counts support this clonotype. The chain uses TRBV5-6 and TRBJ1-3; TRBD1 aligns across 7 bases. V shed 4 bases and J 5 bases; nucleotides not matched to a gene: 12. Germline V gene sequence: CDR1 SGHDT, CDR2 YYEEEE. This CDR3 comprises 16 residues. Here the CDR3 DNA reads TGTGCCAGCAGCCGGCCCTACAGGGGAGGTAGAAACACCATATATTTT. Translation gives CASSRPYRGGRNTIYF.

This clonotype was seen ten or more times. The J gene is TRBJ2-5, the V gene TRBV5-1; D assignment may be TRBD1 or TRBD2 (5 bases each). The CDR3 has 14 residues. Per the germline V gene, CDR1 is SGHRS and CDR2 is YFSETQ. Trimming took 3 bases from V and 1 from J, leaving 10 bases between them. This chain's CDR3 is CASSSGTAQETQYF. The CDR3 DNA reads TGCGCCAGCAGCTCCGGGACGGCCCAAGAGACCCAGTACTTC.

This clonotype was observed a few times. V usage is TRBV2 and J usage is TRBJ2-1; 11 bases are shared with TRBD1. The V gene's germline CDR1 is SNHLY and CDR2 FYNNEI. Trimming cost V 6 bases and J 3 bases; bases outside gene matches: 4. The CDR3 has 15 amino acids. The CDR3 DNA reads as TGTGCCAGCAGGGCGGGACAGGGGGTCTACAATGAGCAGTTCTTC. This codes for CASRAGQGVYNEQFF.

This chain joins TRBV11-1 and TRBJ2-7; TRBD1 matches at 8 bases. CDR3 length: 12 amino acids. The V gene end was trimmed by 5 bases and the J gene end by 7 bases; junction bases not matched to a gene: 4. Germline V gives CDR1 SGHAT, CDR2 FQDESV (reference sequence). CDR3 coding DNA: TGTGCCAGCAGCACTAGGACAGGGGAGCAGTACTTC. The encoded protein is CASSTRTGEQYF.

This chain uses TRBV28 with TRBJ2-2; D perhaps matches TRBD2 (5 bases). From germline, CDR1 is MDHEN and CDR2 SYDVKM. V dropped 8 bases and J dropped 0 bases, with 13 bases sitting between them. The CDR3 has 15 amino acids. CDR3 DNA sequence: TGTGCCAGCGGCGGGCCGGCGACGAACACCGGGGAGCTGTTTTTT. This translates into CASGGPATNTGELFF.

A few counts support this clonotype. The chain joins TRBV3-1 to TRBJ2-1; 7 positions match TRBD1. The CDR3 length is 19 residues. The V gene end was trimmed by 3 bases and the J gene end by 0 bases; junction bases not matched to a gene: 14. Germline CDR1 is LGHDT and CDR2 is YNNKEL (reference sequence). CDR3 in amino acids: CASSQAFSSGQSSYNEQFF. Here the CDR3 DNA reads TGTGCCAGCAGCCAGGCTTTTTCTTCGGGACAGAGCTCCTACAATGAGCAGTTCTTC.

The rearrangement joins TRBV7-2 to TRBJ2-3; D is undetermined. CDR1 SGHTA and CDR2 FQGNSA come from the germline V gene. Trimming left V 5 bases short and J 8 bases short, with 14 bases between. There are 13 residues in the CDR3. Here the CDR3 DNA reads TGTGCCAGCAGCCTCAACGGGTACGGTACGCAGTATTTT. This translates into CASSLNGYGTQYF.

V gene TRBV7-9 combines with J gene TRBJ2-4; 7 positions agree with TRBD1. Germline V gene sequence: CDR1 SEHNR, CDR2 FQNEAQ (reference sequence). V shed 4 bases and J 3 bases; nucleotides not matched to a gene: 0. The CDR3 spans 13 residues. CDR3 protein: CASSSGGKNIQYF. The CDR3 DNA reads TGTGCCAGCAGCTCAGGGGGCAAAAACATTCAGTACTTC. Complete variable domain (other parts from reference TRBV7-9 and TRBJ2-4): DTGVSQNPRHKITKRGQNVTFRCDPISEHNRLYWYRQTLGQGPEFLTYFQNEAQLEKSRLLSDRFSAERPKGSFSTLEIQRTEQGDSAMYLCASSSGGKNIQYFGAGTRLSVL.

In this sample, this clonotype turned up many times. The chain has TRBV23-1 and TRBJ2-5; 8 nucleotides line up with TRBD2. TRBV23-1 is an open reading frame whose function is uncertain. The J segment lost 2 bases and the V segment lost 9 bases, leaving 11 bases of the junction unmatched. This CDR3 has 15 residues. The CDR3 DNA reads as TGCGCCAGAAAGCGGGGGCCCAGCCTACAAGAGACCCAGTACTTC. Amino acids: CARKRGPSLQETQYF.

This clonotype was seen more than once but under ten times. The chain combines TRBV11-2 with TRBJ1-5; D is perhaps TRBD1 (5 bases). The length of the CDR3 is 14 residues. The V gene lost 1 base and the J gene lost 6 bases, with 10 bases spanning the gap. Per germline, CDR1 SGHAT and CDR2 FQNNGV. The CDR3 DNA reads TGTGCCAGCAGCTTAGTAGGGGTAGGTCAGCCCCAGCATTTT. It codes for CASSLVGVGQPQHF.

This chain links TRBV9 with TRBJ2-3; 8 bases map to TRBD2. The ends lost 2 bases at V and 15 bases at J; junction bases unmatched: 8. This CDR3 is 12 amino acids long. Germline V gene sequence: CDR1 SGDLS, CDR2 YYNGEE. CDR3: CASSVDGTRKYF. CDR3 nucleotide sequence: TGTGCCAGCAGCGTGGACGGGACTAGAAAATATTTT. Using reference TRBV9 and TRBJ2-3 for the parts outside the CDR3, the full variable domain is DSGVTQTPKHLITATGQRVTLRCSPRSGDLSVYWYQQSLDQGLQFLIQYYNGEERAKGNILERFSAQQFPDLHSELNLSSLELGDSALYFCASSVDGTRKYFGPGTRLTVL.

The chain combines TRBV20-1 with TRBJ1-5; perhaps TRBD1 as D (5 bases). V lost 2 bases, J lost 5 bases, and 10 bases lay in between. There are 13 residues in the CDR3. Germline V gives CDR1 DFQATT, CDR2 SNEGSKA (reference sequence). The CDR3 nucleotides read TGCAGTGCTAGAACCACAGGACATCAGCCCCAGCATTTT. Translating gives CSARTTGHQPQHF.

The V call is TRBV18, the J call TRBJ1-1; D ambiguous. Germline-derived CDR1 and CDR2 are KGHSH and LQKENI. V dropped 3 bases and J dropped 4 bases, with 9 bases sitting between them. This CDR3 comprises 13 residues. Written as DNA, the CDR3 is TGTGCCAGCTCACCGGAGGGAGGCACTGAAGCTTTCTTT. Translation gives CASSPEGGTEAFF.

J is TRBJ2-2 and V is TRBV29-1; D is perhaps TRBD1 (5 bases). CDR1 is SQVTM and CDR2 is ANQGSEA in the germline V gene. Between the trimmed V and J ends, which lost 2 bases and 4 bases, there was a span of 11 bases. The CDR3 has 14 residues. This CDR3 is CSVEQGWRTGELFF. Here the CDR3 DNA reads TGCAGCGTTGAACAGGGATGGCGCACCGGGGAGCTGTTTTTT.